This entry lists 7 T cell receptor beta chains sequenced from one sample in a study of cytomegalovirus exposure and HLA in healthy donors. Primers: 60 Vbeta forward and 13 Jbeta reverse. Method: immunoSEQ multiplex PCR; TCRdb's copy keeps in-frame clones and lacks some. Among approximately 110,000 clones listed, roughly 15% were seen once. The source material was PBMCs. These receptor sequences come from a female donor in good health and CMV-seronegative.

This rearrangement joins TRBV5-6 to TRBJ2-1; 10 nucleotides align to TRBD2. The CDR3 is 14 residues long. Losses at the gene ends were 1 base for V and 6 bases for J; bases not matched to a gene: 1. CDR1 and CDR2 from the germline V gene are SGHDT and YYEEEE. DNA for the CDR3: TGTGCCAGCAGCTTGACTAGCGGGACCAATGAGCAGTTCTTC. Amino acid sequence: CASSLTSGTNEQFF.

The J gene is TRBJ2-5, the V gene TRBV14, with TRBD2 as a possible D gene (5 bases). V dropped 1 base and J dropped 5 bases, with 11 bases sitting between them. Germline CDR1 is SGHDN and CDR2 is FVKESK. CDR3 length equals 14 residues. The CDR3 coding sequence is TGTGCCAGCAGCCAAGGCCGGGGTTGGGAGACCCAGTACTTC. Amino acids: CASSQGRGWETQYF.

The gene calls are TRBV6-5 and TRBJ2-7, with 7 positions matching TRBD2. CDR3 size: 14 residues. The ends lost 5 bases at V and 2 bases at J; junction bases unmatched: 6. Germline lookup yields CDR1 MNHEY and CDR2 SVGAGI. This chain's CDR3 is CASSPGTNTYEQYF. The DNA for the CDR3 is TGTGCCAGCAGTCCCGGGACTAATACCTACGAGCAGTACTTC.

The sample holds a few counts of this clone. The gene calls are TRBV30 and TRBJ2-3; 8 bases fit TRBD2. V was pared by 1 base and J by 6 bases, with 0 bases of the junction left unmatched. The CDR3 consists of 12 residues. Germline V gene sequence: CDR1 GTSNPN, CDR2 SVGIG (reference sequence). CDR3 protein: CAWSGGGDTQYF. CDR3 DNA sequence: TGTGCCTGGAGTGGCGGGGGGGATACGCAGTATTTT. Variable domain in full (rest from reference TRBV30 and TRBJ2-3): SQTIHQWPATLVQPVGSPLSLECTVEGTSNPNLYWYRQAAGRGLQLLFYSVGIGQISSEVPQNLSASRPQDRQFILSSKKLLLSDSGFYLCAWSGGGDTQYFGPGTRLTVL.

This chain joins TRBV2 and TRBJ2-1; 11 bases match TRBD2. The CDR3 totals 18 residues. Looked up from germline, CDR1 is SNHLY and CDR2 is FYNNEI. The junction had 14 bases not matched to a gene; V was cut back by 7 bases and J by 3 bases. Written as DNA, the CDR3 is TGTGCCAGCACCTATGACAGGGTGGGACTAGCGGACTACAATGAGCAGTTCTTC. Translating it yields CASTYDRVGLADYNEQFF.

The table lists this clone with a few counts. This chain connects TRBV7-9 to TRBJ2-1; 11 bases fit TRBD2. Germline CDR1 SEHNR, CDR2 FQNEAQ (reference sequence). V trimming: 1 base; J trimming: 7 bases; junction bases outside the gene matches: 9. This CDR3 region has 17 residues. The CDR3 region is CASSLVVLAGGVNEQFF. The CDR3 region has the DNA TGTGCCAGCAGCTTAGTCGTCCTAGCGGGGGGTGTAAATGAGCAGTTCTTC.

The rearrangement uses TRBV18 and TRBJ2-7, with a weak D call TRBD2 (5 bases). V shed 2 bases and J shed 2 bases, with 10 bases lying between them. The CDR3 contains 14 residues. CDR1 is KGHSH and CDR2 is LQKENI in the germline V gene. The CDR3 region is CASSPDLSAYEQYF. For the CDR3, the DNA is TGTGCCAGCTCACCAGACCTTAGCGCCTACGAGCAGTACTTC. The variable domain in full, with the rest retrieved from reference TRBV18 and TRBJ2-7, is NAGVMQNPRHLVRRRGQEARLRCSPMKGHSHVYWYRQLPEEGLKFMVYLQKENIIDESGMPKERFSAEFPKEGPSILRIQQVVRGDSAAYFCASSPDLSAYEQYFGPGTRLTVT.